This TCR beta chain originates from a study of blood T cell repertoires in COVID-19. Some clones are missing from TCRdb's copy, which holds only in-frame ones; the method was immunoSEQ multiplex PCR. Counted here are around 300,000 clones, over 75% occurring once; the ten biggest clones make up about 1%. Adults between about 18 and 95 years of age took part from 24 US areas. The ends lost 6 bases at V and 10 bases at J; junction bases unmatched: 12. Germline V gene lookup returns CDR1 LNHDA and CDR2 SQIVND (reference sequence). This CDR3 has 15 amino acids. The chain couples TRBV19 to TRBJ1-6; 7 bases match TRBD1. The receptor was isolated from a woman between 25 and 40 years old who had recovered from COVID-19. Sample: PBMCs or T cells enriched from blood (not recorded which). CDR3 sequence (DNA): TGTGCCAGTAGCCCCCCGACAGGGCTGGGCTCACCCCTCCACTTT. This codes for CASSPPTGLGSPLHF.